The entry that follows covers one TCR beta chain sequence. Its target is not known. Isolated RNA was reverse transcribed into cDNA used as the sequencing template. The repertoire was sequenced with immunoSEQ multiplex PCR; TCRdb's copy has only in-frame clones and lacks some. The table has approximately 150,000 clones, less than 75% seen once. The data derive from a study of CD8+ T cells in alopecia areata. Study-level points and caveats: Normal scalp showed lower clonality than lesional scalp, especially alopecia totalis/universalis.

This TCR was sampled from a human donor in good health. Sequenced: CD8+ T cells sorted from blood.

CDR3 DNA sequence: TGCAGCGTTACCCCCCCCTCAGGGGTTGATGAGCAGTTCTTC. Protein sequence: CSVTPPSGVDEQFF. The chain combines TRBV29-1 with TRBJ2-1, with D perhaps TRBD1 (6 bases). This CDR3 is 14 amino acids long. Germline V gives CDR1 SQVTM, CDR2 ANQGSEA. V shed 5 bases and J shed 8 bases, with 19 bases lying between them.